The present T cell receptor beta chain was sequenced within a study of blood T cell repertoires in COVID-19. Only in-frame clones appear in the TCRdb table, and some are missing; sequencing was by immunoSEQ multiplex PCR. The table lists 120,000 to 150,000 clones, 82% of them singletons, with approximately 4.1% in the top ten. CDR1 and CDR2 from the germline V gene are LGHNA and YNFKEQ. V was shortened by 0 bases and J by 2 bases, with 13 bases between the two germline ends. The CDR3 consists of 17 residues. Sequencing used peripheral blood. The chain links TRBV4-2 to TRBJ2-2; D is possibly TRBD1 (6 bases). This TCR came from a woman aged 80 or older with acute or convalescent COVID-19. The CDR3 spells CASSQDGAGANTGELFF. DNA for the CDR3: TGTGCCAGCAGCCAAGATGGCGCAGGGGCAAACACCGGGGAGCTGTTTTTT.